The entry below gives a single T cell receptor beta chain sequence along with its context. This specimen belongs to a study of shared clonotypes between healthy human individuals. Among the donors, all were Caucasian adults who lived in Nashville, Tennessee. Germline lookup yields CDR1 LGHNA and CDR2 YSLEER. The CDR3 totals 18 residues. V was pared by 2 bases and J by 2 bases, with 18 bases between. Deep-level settings were used for running the assay. Clones were read by immunoSEQ multiplex PCR, and TCRdb kept only the in-frame ones, dropping some. Found here are some 470,000 clones, about three quarters of them singletons; the top ten hold 10% to 15%.

This chain joins TRBV4-3 and TRBJ2-2; a possible D gene is TRBD2 (6 bases). The sequence was collected from a woman aged 40 to 50 in good health. Some clones in this sample may be carry-over from other donors' samples. Sample: PBMCs. The CDR3 nucleotides read TGCGCCAGCAGCCAATTGACCACCGGGACTCATAACACCGGGGAGCTGTTTTTT. This sequence encodes CASSQLTTGTHNTGELFF.